The 21 T cell receptor beta chains below all came from one sample that was sequenced in a study of cytomegalovirus exposure and HLA in healthy donors. The PCR contained 60 Vbeta and 13 Jbeta primers. Assay: immunoSEQ multiplex PCR; the TCRdb copy retains only in-frame clones and omits some. The table lists roughly 140,000 clones, roughly 80% of them singletons. Sequencing input: PBMCs. These receptors were taken from a male donor in good health and CMV-seronegative.

This chain connects TRBV7-9 to TRBJ2-1; 9 nucleotides line up with TRBD2. V lost 5 bases, J lost 2 bases, and 7 bases stayed unmatched. This CDR3 has 16 residues. Germline V CDR1 and CDR2: SEHNR, FQNEAQ (reference sequence). The CDR3 nucleotides read TGTGCCAGCAGCAATCCGGGACTAGCTACCTACAATGAGCAGTTCTTC. As protein: CASSNPGLATYNEQFF.

The rearrangement joins TRBV7-2 to TRBJ1-1, with D perhaps TRBD1 (6 bases). V was clipped by 1 base and J by 1 base, with 10 bases between them. The CDR3 is made up of 15 amino acids. Germline V lookup: CDR1 SGHTA, CDR2 FQGNSA. In nucleotides, the CDR3 is TGTGCCAGCAGCTTAGAGGGACACAGGAACACTGAAGCTTTCTTT. Translated, it gives CASSLEGHRNTEAFF. The entire variable domain, with the rest obtained from reference TRBV7-2 and TRBJ1-1, is as follows: GAGVSQSPSNKVTEKGKDVELRCDPISGHTALYWYRQSLGQGLEFLIYFQGNSAPDKSGLPSDRFSAERTGGSVSTLTIQRTQQEDSAVYLCASSLEGHRNTEAFFGQGTRLTVV.

V gene TRBV5-1 combines with J gene TRBJ2-3; TRBD2 matches 10 bases. Germline V lookup: CDR1 SGHRS, CDR2 YFSETQ. The V and J ends lost 0 bases and 10 bases, in that order; junction bases with no gene match: 5. The CDR3 length is 14 residues. The CDR3 region has the DNA TGCGCCAGCAGCTTGGGTCTAGCGGGAGTCGCGCAGTATTTT. Amino acids: CASSLGLAGVAQYF.

The chain employs TRBV7-3 and TRBJ1-1; no clear D gene. The CDR3 has 13 residues. Trimming removed 2 bases at V and 10 bases at J, with 14 bases between. CDR1 is SGHTA and CDR2 is FQGTGA in the germline V gene. The CDR3 protein is CASSLGLRGPAFF. CDR3 coding DNA: TGTGCCAGCAGCTTAGGGCTGAGAGGGCCAGCTTTCTTT.

The V call is TRBV27, the J call TRBJ1-1, with D tentatively TRBD1 (6 bases). V was cut by 6 bases and J by 5 bases, with 13 bases left in between. The CDR3 is 13 residues long. Per germline, CDR1 MNHEY and CDR2 SMNVEV (reference sequence). CDR3 in DNA: TGTGCCAGCAGCTATTATCAGGGGACTGAAGCTTTCTTT. This codes for CASSYYQGTEAFF.

The chain employs TRBV2 and TRBJ1-1; unclear D gene. The germline V gene has CDR1 SNHLY and CDR2 FYNNEI. Trimming cost V 8 bases and J 2 bases, with 9 bases left between them. The CDR3 has 12 amino acids. The CDR3 nucleotides read TGTGCCAGCCTTCCCGGTAACACTGAAGCTTTCTTT. Its protein is CASLPGNTEAFF.

The genes are TRBV30 and TRBJ2-1, with 9 bases identical to TRBD1. Looked up from germline, CDR1 is GTSNPN and CDR2 is SVGIG (reference sequence). The junction had 5 bases not matched to a gene; V was cut back by 8 bases and J by 0 bases. This CDR3 has 14 residues. The CDR3 spells CARGTGYSYNEQFF. The CDR3 region has the DNA TGTGCCCGCGGGACAGGGTACTCCTACAATGAGCAGTTCTTC.

The J gene is TRBJ2-2, the V gene TRBV7-2; TRBD2 matches 10 bases. J lost 0 bases, V lost 5 bases, and 6 bases had no gene match. The germline V gene encodes CDR1 SGHTA and CDR2 FQGNSA. The CDR3 consists of 17 residues. DNA of the CDR3: TGTGCCAGCAGCCTCCCCCTAGCGGGGGCGAACACCGGGGAGCTGTTTTTT. Translating it yields CASSLPLAGANTGELFF.

The genes are TRBV25-1 and TRBJ2-1; maybe TRBD1 (6 bases). V gave up 3 bases and J gave up 2 bases, with 8 bases separating them. Germline assignment: CDR1 MGHDK and CDR2 SYGVNS. The CDR3 totals 14 residues. The CDR3 is CASSESGAYNEQFF. CDR3 DNA: TGTGCCAGCAGTGAGTCAGGGGCCTACAATGAGCAGTTCTTC.

The rearrangement uses TRBV14 and TRBJ2-1; 9 nucleotides match TRBD1. CDR3 size: 16 residues. V trimming: 6 bases; J trimming: 4 bases; junction bases outside the gene matches: 10. CDR1 is SGHDN and CDR2 is FVKESK in the germline V gene. In DNA, the CDR3 is TGTGCCAGCAGTCCAGGGACAGGGTGGGGTTACAATGAGCAGTTCTTC. Translating it yields CASSPGTGWGYNEQFF.

The chain combines TRBV4-1 with TRBJ1-5; 10 bases fit TRBD1. The germline V gene has CDR1 MGHRA and CDR2 YSYEKL. With 3 bases clipped from V and 6 bases from J, the junction kept 5 bases outside the gene matches. This CDR3 is 15 amino acids long. This CDR3 reads CASSQEGTGVQPQHF. The CDR3, as DNA: TGCGCCAGCAGCCAGGAGGGGACAGGGGTTCAGCCCCAGCATTTT.

In DNA form, the CDR3 reads TGCGCCAGCAGCTCCCCAACTGGACAGGGGGAGGGCAAAAACATTCAGTACTTC. Translation: CASSSPTGQGEGKNIQYF. The V gene is TRBV10-1, the J gene TRBJ2-4, with 10 bases fitting TRBD1. Trimming removed 6 bases from V and 3 bases from J; junction bases left unmatched: 14. The CDR3 covers 18 residues. The germline V gene encodes CDR1 WNHNN and CDR2 SYGVQD (reference sequence).

The CDR3 nucleotides read TGTGCCAGCAGTCCCCTGTCGGGAGGGGGGTCCAATTCACCCCTCCACTTT. Its protein product is CASSPLSGGGSNSPLHF. The chain uses TRBV2 and TRBJ1-6; perhaps TRBD1 as D (6 bases). V was trimmed by 5 bases and J by 7 bases, leaving 21 bases between them. Germline CDR1 is SNHLY and CDR2 is FYNNEI. This CDR3 contains 17 residues.

The CDR3 loop reads CASTLRDRKETQYF. DNA of the CDR3: TGCGCCAGCACCCTTCGCGACAGAAAAGAGACCCAGTACTTC. The chain couples TRBV5-1 to TRBJ2-5, with D possibly being TRBD1 (5 bases). The V gene lost 6 bases and the J gene lost 3 bases, with 15 bases spanning the gap. The V gene's germline CDR1 is SGHRS and CDR2 YFSETQ. The CDR3 extends over 14 amino acids.

The genes are TRBV4-2 and TRBJ1-1, with D hard to call. Trimming took 6 bases from V and 1 from J, leaving 12 bases between them. The CDR3 consists of 14 residues. CDR1 LGHNA and CDR2 YNFKEQ come from the germline V gene. Written as DNA, the CDR3 is TGTGCCAGCAGTCCTGAGGAGTGGAACACTGAAGCTTTCTTT. This encodes CASSPEEWNTEAFF.

This chain connects TRBV13 to TRBJ1-1; D call uncertain. Germline assignment: CDR1 PRHDT and CDR2 FYEKMQ (reference sequence). V was pared by 5 bases and J by 7 bases, with 11 bases between. The CDR3 spans 12 residues. The CDR3 reads CASSPGSGEAFF. CDR3 nucleotides: TGTGCCAGCAGCCCGGGAAGCGGTGAAGCTTTCTTT.

The chain links TRBV6-4 to TRBJ2-2; D possibly corresponds to TRBD1 (5 bases). CDR1 is MRHNA and CDR2 is SNTAGT in the germline V gene. With 6 bases removed from V and 4 bases from J, the gap between germline ends came to 12 bases. The CDR3 contains 14 residues. This CDR3 is CASSPGLFTGELFF. The CDR3 nucleotides read TGTGCCAGCAGCCCAGGGTTGTTCACCGGGGAGCTGTTTTTT.

The chain couples TRBV4-1 to TRBJ1-6; D possibly corresponds to TRBD1 (5 bases). The V gene lost 1 base and the J gene lost 7 bases, with 17 bases spanning the gap. CDR1 and CDR2 from the germline V gene are MGHRA and YSYEKL. The CDR3 totals 17 residues. In DNA form, the CDR3 reads TGCGCCAGCAGCCAAGCCCCCATTGGGACTTCCAATTCACCCCTCCACTTT. Protein: CASSQAPIGTSNSPLHF.

The count of this clone is one. The V gene is TRBV10-1, the J gene TRBJ2-2, with TRBD2 matching over 11 bases. With V trimmed by 4 bases and J by 0 bases, 4 bases remained unmatched. CDR1 WNHNN and CDR2 SYGVQD come from the germline V gene (reference sequence). The CDR3 sequence is 17 residues long. CDR3 residues: CASSAVAGGPNTGELFF. The CDR3 DNA sequence: TGCGCCAGCAGTGCTGTAGCGGGAGGGCCGAACACCGGGGAGCTGTTTTTT.

Note on this clone: At one boundary the junction diverges from the germline segment, which might be a read error. CDR3 in DNA: TGTTCCAGCAGAAGCTCGGGACAGAAAAACATTACCTATGGCTACACCTTC. Translated, it gives CSSRSSGQKNITYGYTF. The rearrangement uses TRBV7-9 and TRBJ1-2; 7 bases fit TRBD1. The CDR3 sequence is 17 residues long. CDR1 and CDR2 (germline): SEHNR, FQNEAQ (reference sequence).

The V and J genes are TRBV28 and TRBJ2-7; 13 bases are shared with TRBD2. Germline assignment: CDR1 MDHEN and CDR2 SYDVKM. The CDR3 is 14 amino acids. Trimming removed 7 bases from V and 7 bases from J; junction bases left unmatched: 7. The CDR3 DNA reads as TGTGCCAGCATCACTAGCGGGAGGGCCGGTGAGCAGTACTTC. Translating it yields CASITSGRAGEQYF. Full variable domain (rest looked up from reference TRBV28 and TRBJ2-7): DVKVTQSSRYLVKRTGEKVFLECVQDMDHENMFWYRQDPGLGLRLIYFSYDVKMKEKGDIPEGYSVSREKKERFSLILESASTNQTSMYLCASITSGRAGEQYFGPGTRLTVT.